The 17 T cell receptor beta chains given below trace back to one sample, sequenced in a study of T cells after yellow fever vaccination (dated by TCRdb to about 2019). This specimen's treatment or condition label, per the study, means: live attenuated yellow fever vaccine strain. Receptors were amplified or captured by 5' RACE. TCRdb records Illumina NovaSeq 6000 as the sequencer. TCRdb redid the processing of the public reads, applying fastp at Q25 and MiXCR, and retained in-frame beta chains. Identical CDR3 proteins give one entry, which carries the most common genes and DNA. This sample is represented by about 58,000 distinct CDR3 sequences; approximately 6.1% of them were singletons. Less than 40% of the sample is taken by the ten largest. This sample comprised PBMCs, either bulk or a sorted T-cell subset (CD4+, CD8+, memory, or dextramer-sorted; not recorded which), obtained on the day of the yellow fever booster vaccination. These receptors were obtained from a man aged 18 to 29 who received the YFV17D yellow fever vaccine.

Ten or more counts support this clonotype. This chain links TRBV7-2 with TRBJ2-1; D is perhaps TRBD2 (5 bases). The CDR3 is 13 amino acids. Looked up from germline, CDR1 is SGHTA and CDR2 is FQGNSA. Trimming pared 5 bases from V and 7 bases from J, leaving 12 bases between. The CDR3 nucleotides read TGTGCCAGCAGCCCGCGCCGAGGGAATGAGCAGTTCTTC. It codes for CASSPRRGNEQFF.

This clonotype was observed a handful of times. V and J are TRBV4-3 and TRBJ1-2; D remains ambiguous. The V end was cut by 1 base, the J end by 4 bases, with 19 bases between. CDR3 length: 17 amino acids. The germline V gene has CDR1 LGHNA and CDR2 YSLEER. CDR3 DNA: TGCGCCAGCAGCCAAGTGGCCCTTGCCCAGGACGGCTATGGCTACACCTTC. Translated: CASSQVALAQDGYGYTF.

The chain uses TRBV7-3 and TRBJ1-2; D perhaps matches TRBD1 (5 bases). The CDR3 runs 17 residues. Germline V gene data show CDR1 as SGHTA and CDR2 as FQGTGA. V gave up 4 bases and J gave up 7 bases, with 25 bases separating them. CDR3 sequence: CASSSSPGGGDLLGYTF. In DNA, the CDR3 is TGTGCCAGCAGCTCGTCTCCCGGTGGGGGGGACCTTCTTGGCTACACCTTC.

Ten or more counts support this clonotype. This rearrangement joins TRBV20-1 to TRBJ2-1; TRBD2 matches 11 bases. Germline V gene lookup returns CDR1 DFQATT and CDR2 SNEGSKA (reference sequence). The CDR3 is 14 residues long. The trim removed 4 bases at V and 10 bases at J, leaving 9 bases unmatched. The CDR3 sequence: CSAKKLAGAPEQFF. The CDR3 DNA sequence: TGCAGTGCTAAGAAACTAGCGGGGGCACCCGAGCAGTTCTTC.

This clonotype was picked up many times. This chain links TRBV20-1 with TRBJ1-2, with D possibly TRBD1 on 5 matching bases. V lost 5 bases and J 5 bases, leaving 9 bases between the germline ends. Germline CDR1 reads DFQATT; CDR2 reads SNEGSKA (reference sequence). The CDR3 loop spans 11 amino acids. CDR3 nucleotide sequence: TGCAGTGCTCGAGGGGCTTATGGCTACACCTTC. Protein: CSARGAYGYTF.

This clonotype has only a few counts. The rearrangement links TRBV7-2 to TRBJ2-3; tentatively, D is TRBD2 (6 bases). Per the germline V gene, CDR1 is SGHTA and CDR2 is FQGNSA. The CDR3 length is 16 residues. With 5 bases removed from V and 0 bases from J, the gap between germline ends came to 15 bases. The CDR3 DNA reads TGTGCCAGCAGCGGCCGACTAGATTCTAGCACAGATACGCAGTATTTT. This gives the protein CASSGRLDSSTDTQYF. Drawing the rest from reference TRBV7-2 and TRBJ2-3, the complete variable domain is GAGVSQSPSNKVTEKGKDVELRCDPISGHTALYWYRQSLGQGLEFLIYFQGNSAPDKSGLPSDRFSAERTGGSVSTLTIQRTQQEDSAVYLCASSGRLDSSTDTQYFGPGTRLTVL.

The rearrangement links TRBV2 to TRBJ2-2; a weak D match, TRBD1 (5 bases). Germline CDR1 reads SNHLY; CDR2 reads FYNNEI. V lost 3 bases and J 2 bases, leaving 13 bases between the germline ends. CDR3 length: 16 residues. Here the CDR3 DNA reads TGTGCCAGCAGTGACTTTGGCCAGGGAAACACCGGGGAGCTGTTTTTT. As protein: CASSDFGQGNTGELFF.

The chain recombines TRBV5-6 with TRBJ1-2; 10 bases match TRBD1. Trimming removed 5 bases from V and 8 bases from J; junction bases left unmatched: 9. The germline CDR1 and CDR2 sequences are SGHDT and YYEEEE. The length of the CDR3 is 14 residues. CDR3 amino acids: CASRITGTGDGYTF. The DNA of the CDR3 is TGTGCCAGCAGAATAACCGGGACAGGGGACGGCTACACCTTC.

The chain links TRBV5-1 to TRBJ2-7; possible D gene TRBD1, 6 bases. Trimming cost V 4 bases and J 2 bases, with 16 bases left between them. The CDR3 runs to 15 residues. The germline CDR1 and CDR2 sequences are SGHRS and YFSETQ. The CDR3 sequence is CASSPEARGPYEQYF. The DNA for the CDR3 is TGCGCCAGCAGCCCGGAGGCCAGGGGCCCCTACGAGCAGTACTTC. Full variable domain (outside the CDR3, taken from reference TRBV5-1 and TRBJ2-7): KAGVTQTPRYLIKTRGQQVTLSCSPISGHRSVSWYQQTPGQGLQFLFEYFSETQRNKGNFPGRFSGRQFSNSRSEMNVSTLELGDSALYLCASSPEARGPYEQYFGPGTRLTVT.

This clonotype was observed many times. CDR3 coding DNA: TGTGCCAGCGCCTCCCTGGCCGACAGCTCCTACAATGAGCAGTTCTTC. This encodes CASASLADSSYNEQFF. The chain combines TRBV7-2 with TRBJ2-1, with a weak D call TRBD1 (5 bases). CDR1 and CDR2 from the germline V gene are SGHTA and FQGNSA. This CDR3 has 16 amino acids. Trimming pared 8 bases from V and 0 bases from J, leaving 17 bases between.

In its sample, this clonotype was seen many times. The chain employs TRBV20-1 and TRBJ2-1; TRBD2 might be the D (6 bases). In germline, CDR1 is DFQATT, CDR2 SNEGSKA (reference sequence). The CDR3 spans 13 residues. V lost 1 base and J lost 8, with 12 bases in between. This CDR3 reads CSARATSWHEQFF. The CDR3 coding sequence is TGCAGTGCTAGAGCGACTAGTTGGCATGAGCAGTTCTTC.

This clonotype was counted at least ten times. Here the CDR3 reads CASSTLGHNYEQYF. The CDR3 DNA follows: TGTGCCAGCAGCACCTTGGGACACAACTACGAGCAGTACTTC. The gene calls are TRBV12-3 or TRBV12-4 and TRBJ2-7; perhaps TRBD1 as D (6 bases). The CDR3 contains 14 residues. V shed 6 bases and J shed 3 bases, with 15 bases lying between them.

The chain is built from TRBV27 and TRBJ1-5; no definite D call. Germline lookup yields CDR1 MNHEY and CDR2 SMNVEV (reference sequence). Trimming pared 5 bases from V and 4 bases from J, leaving 12 bases between. CDR3 length: 14 residues. The CDR3 sequence: CASSPLSPNQPQHF. CDR3 nucleotides: TGTGCCAGCAGTCCCCTGTCCCCGAATCAGCCCCAGCATTTT.

This clonotype showed up many times. This chain connects TRBV10-3 to TRBJ1-2; D remains unclear. Trimming shortened V by 2 bases and J by 0 bases, and 7 bases separated the two germline ends. CDR1 ENHRY and CDR2 SYGVKD come from the germline V gene. The CDR3 has 14 residues. CDR3 sequence (DNA): TGTGCCATCAGTGAGCAGAGGGCTAACTATGGCTACACCTTC. This translates into CAISEQRANYGYTF.

The chain employs TRBV7-8 and TRBJ2-1, with 11 nucleotides matching TRBD1. V trimming: 4 bases; J trimming: 12 bases; junction bases outside the gene matches: 8. The length of the CDR3 is 14 residues. Germline lookup yields CDR1 SGHVS and CDR2 FQNEAQ. For the CDR3, the DNA is TGTGCCAGCAGCTCACGGACAGGGGGCGCGGGGCAGTTCTTC. Translating gives CASSSRTGGAGQFF. The complete variable domain, with remaining parts taken from reference TRBV7-8 and TRBJ2-1, reads GAGVSQSPRYKVAKRGQDVALRCDPISGHVSLFWYQQALGQGPEFLTYFQNEAQLDKSGLPSDRFFAERPEGSVSTLKIQRTQQEDSAVYLCASSSRTGGAGQFFGPGTRLTVL.

This clonotype has at least ten counts. The J gene is TRBJ2-3, the V gene TRBV5-8; 11 nucleotides match TRBD1. J gave up 6 bases and V 3 bases, and 6 bases lay outside the gene matches. Germline lookup yields CDR1 SGHTS and CDR2 YDEGEE. The CDR3 is 15 amino acids. The CDR3 sequence: CASSSGTGGEDTQYF. The CDR3 nucleotides are TGTGCCAGCAGCTCCGGGACAGGGGGGGAGGATACGCAGTATTTT.

This clonotype came up a few times. This chain uses TRBV4-2 with TRBJ2-2; 14 bases map to TRBD2. The CDR3 is made up of 19 amino acids. The ends lost 0 bases at V and 2 bases at J; junction bases unmatched: 5. Germline values: CDR1 LGHNA, CDR2 YNFKEQ. In DNA form, the CDR3 reads TGTGCCAGCAGCCAAGAGGGACTAGCGGGGGCCACAAACACCGGGGAGCTGTTTTTT. This sequence encodes CASSQEGLAGATNTGELFF.